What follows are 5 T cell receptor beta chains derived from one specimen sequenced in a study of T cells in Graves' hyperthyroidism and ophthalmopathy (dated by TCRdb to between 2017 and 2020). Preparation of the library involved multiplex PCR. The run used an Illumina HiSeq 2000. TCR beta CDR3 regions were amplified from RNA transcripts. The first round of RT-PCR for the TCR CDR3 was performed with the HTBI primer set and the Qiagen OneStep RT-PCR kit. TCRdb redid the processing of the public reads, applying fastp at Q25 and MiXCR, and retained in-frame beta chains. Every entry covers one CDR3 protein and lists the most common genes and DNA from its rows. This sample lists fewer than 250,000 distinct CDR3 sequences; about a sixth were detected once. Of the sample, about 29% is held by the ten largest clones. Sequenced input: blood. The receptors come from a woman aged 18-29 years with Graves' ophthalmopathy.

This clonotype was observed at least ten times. In DNA form, the CDR3 reads TGTGCCAGCAGCTTAGCTCTTGACAGCACAGATACGCAGTATTTT. Its translation: CASSLALDSTDTQYF. V gene TRBV7-9 combines with J gene TRBJ2-3; D not resolved. Per the germline V gene, CDR1 is SEHNR and CDR2 is FQNEAQ (reference sequence). The CDR3 is 15 amino acids. With 0 bases removed from V and 0 bases from J, the gap between germline ends came to 7 bases.

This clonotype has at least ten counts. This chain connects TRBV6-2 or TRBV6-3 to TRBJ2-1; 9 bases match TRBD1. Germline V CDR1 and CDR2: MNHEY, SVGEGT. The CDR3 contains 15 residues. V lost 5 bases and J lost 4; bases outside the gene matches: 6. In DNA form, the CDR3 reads TGTGCCAGCAGTCAGACAGGGGGGGTTTACAATGAGCAGTTCTTC. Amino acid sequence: CASSQTGGVYNEQFF.

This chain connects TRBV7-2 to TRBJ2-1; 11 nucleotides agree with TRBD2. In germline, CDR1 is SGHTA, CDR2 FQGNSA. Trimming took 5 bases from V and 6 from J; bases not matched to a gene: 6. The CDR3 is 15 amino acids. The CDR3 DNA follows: TGTGCCAGCAGCCGAATTAGCGGGGGGGCCAATGAGCAGTTCTTC. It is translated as CASSRISGGANEQFF.

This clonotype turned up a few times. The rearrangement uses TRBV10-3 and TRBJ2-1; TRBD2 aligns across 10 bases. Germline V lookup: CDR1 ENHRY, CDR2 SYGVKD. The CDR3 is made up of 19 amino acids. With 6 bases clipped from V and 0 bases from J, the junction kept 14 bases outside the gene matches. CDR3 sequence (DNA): TGTGCCATCAGGGGGAGGCTAGCGGGGGTCTTAAGCTCCTACAATGAGCAGTTCTTC. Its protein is CAIRGRLAGVLSSYNEQFF.

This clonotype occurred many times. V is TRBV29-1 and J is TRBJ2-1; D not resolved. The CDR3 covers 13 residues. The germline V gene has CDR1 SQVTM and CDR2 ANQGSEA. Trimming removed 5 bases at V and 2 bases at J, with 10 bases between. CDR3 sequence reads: CSVSQRAYNEQFF. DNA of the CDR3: TGCAGCGTTTCCCAAAGGGCCTACAATGAGCAGTTCTTC.